This note documents a single T cell receptor (beta chain) sequence. The CDR3 totals 14 residues. V was cut by 5 bases and J by 3 bases, with 11 bases left in between. Germline lookup yields CDR1 SGHRS and CDR2 YFSETQ. This sample is drawn from a study of blood T cell repertoires in COVID-19. Some clones are missing from TCRdb's copy, which holds only in-frame ones; the method was immunoSEQ multiplex PCR. Of 200,000 to 250,000 clones listed, around 90% were seen once; the top ten hold about 6%. The sequence derives from a woman younger than 45 with acute COVID-19. Source material: PBMCs or T cells enriched from blood (not recorded which). The chain has TRBV5-1 and TRBJ2-2, with D possibly TRBD1 on 6 matching bases. The CDR3 spells CASSGGQYTGELFF. In DNA form, the CDR3 reads TGCGCCAGCAGTGGCGGACAGTACACCGGGGAGCTGTTTTTT.